These 13 T cell receptor beta chains originate from one sample sequenced in a study of response to subunit inactivated influenza vaccine. MiXCR, applied by TCRdb to the RT-PCR reads, yields one record per CDR3 protein. The sample holds roughly 500,000 distinct CDR3 sequences, approximately 22% seen once. These data were also filed under a second study, of T cells expressing NK-cell markers. That paper states: UMIs were included in TCR beta cDNA generated by 5'RACE template switching.

Sequencing used CD4+ T cells sorted from PBMCs, obtained 11 to 12 days after vaccination. The receptors were sampled from a man aged 50 to 59 who received an inactivated influenza vaccine.

This clonotype showed up many times. The V gene is TRBV25-1, the J gene TRBJ1-5; D is ambiguous. V lost 6 bases and J lost 0, with 6 bases in between. This CDR3 is built from 13 residues. The germline V gene has CDR1 MGHDK and CDR2 SYGVNS. In DNA, the CDR3 is TGTGCCAGCAGCAGGTTTAGCAATCAGCCCCAGCATTTT. As protein: CASSRFSNQPQHF. Based on the CDR3 plus reference TRBV25-1 and TRBJ1-5, the full variable domain is EADIYQTPRYLVIGTGKKITLECSQTMGHDKMYWYQQDPGMELHLIHYSYGVNSTEKGDLSSESTVSRIRTEHFPLTLESARPSHTSQYLCASSRFSNQPQHFGDGTRLSIL.

The chain recombines TRBV28 with TRBJ2-7; tentative D call: TRBD2 (6 bases). CDR1 and CDR2 (germline): MDHEN, SYDVKM. This CDR3 region has 16 residues. Trimming stripped 5 bases from V and 2 bases from J, with 19 bases between. The CDR3 protein is CASSPPRGTLAYEQYF. The CDR3 bases are TGTGCCAGCAGTCCCCCACGGGGGACCCTAGCCTACGAGCAGTACTTC.

The gene calls are TRBV4-2 and TRBJ2-2; D is ambiguous. CDR3 length: 16 residues. V was trimmed by 1 base and J by 3 bases, leaving 12 bases between them. From germline, CDR1 is LGHNA and CDR2 YNFKEQ. The CDR3 DNA sequence: TGTGCCAGCAGCCAAGTGAGCGCGAGACACACCGGGGAGCTGTTTTTT. This gives the protein CASSQVSARHTGELFF.

V usage is TRBV7-2 and J usage is TRBJ2-2, with D tentatively TRBD2 (7 bases). Germline CDR1 reads SGHTA; CDR2 reads FQGNSA. V was cut by 5 bases and J by 7 bases, with 17 bases left in between. This CDR3 is 15 amino acids long. The CDR3 DNA follows: TGTGCCAGCAGCCCAAGCGCGGGGGCTAACGGGGAGCTGTTTTTT. Protein product: CASSPSAGANGELFF.

This clonotype was seen only a few times. Germline and junction disagree at one end, which may indicate a read error. V and J are TRBV5-1 and TRBJ2-1; no reliable D call. Looked up from germline, CDR1 is SGHRS and CDR2 is YFSETQ. This CDR3 region has 13 residues. The CDR3: CASSFGSHNEQFF. The CDR3 nucleotides read TGCGCCAGCAGCTTCGGCTCCCACAATGAGCAGTTCTTC.

This clonotype showed up just a few times. This chain uses TRBV10-3 with TRBJ2-7; 15 nucleotides agree with TRBD2. The germline V gene encodes CDR1 ENHRY and CDR2 SYGVKD. The CDR3 is made up of 18 amino acids. Unmatched junction bases numbered 13, after V lost 6 bases and J lost 4 bases. The CDR3 spells CAISRGLAGGKQLYEQYF. The CDR3 nucleotides are TGTGCCATCAGCAGGGGACTAGCGGGAGGAAAGCAGTTGTACGAGCAGTACTTC.

This clonotype has more than one count but fewer than ten. The chain combines TRBV7-9 with TRBJ2-7; no firm D call. This CDR3 contains 14 residues. Germline CDR1 and CDR2: SEHNR and FQNEAQ (reference sequence). V lost 2 bases, J lost 7 bases, and 15 bases lay in between. CDR3 nucleotides: TGTGCCAGCAGCTTACTTTCCACCACGGAGGAGCAGTACTTC. This encodes CASSLLSTTEEQYF.

V and J are TRBV12-3 or TRBV12-4 and TRBJ2-3; a possible D gene is TRBD2 (6 bases). Trimming cost V 6 bases and J 10 bases, with 26 bases left between them. The CDR3 contains 16 residues. CDR3 amino acids: CASSHHGRSLADSQYF. CDR3 nucleotide sequence: TGTGCCAGCAGCCATCACGGGAGATCCCTGGCCGATTCGCAGTATTTT.

The chain couples TRBV5-1 to TRBJ1-5; D gene unclear. The V gene lost 0 bases and the J gene lost 6 bases, with 13 bases spanning the gap. CDR1 and CDR2 (germline): SGHRS, YFSETQ. This CDR3 contains 15 residues. Here the CDR3 reads CASSLAGRSGQPQHF. The CDR3 DNA reads as TGCGCCAGCAGCTTGGCCGGGAGGTCGGGTCAGCCCCAGCATTTT.

This clonotype came up a few times. The CDR3, as DNA: TGTGCCACCAGTGATATGTCTCGCGGAGCCTACAATGAGCAGTTCTTC. Protein: CATSDMSRGAYNEQFF. The V and J genes are TRBV24-1 and TRBJ2-1, with D uncertain. V gave up 3 bases and J gave up 2 bases, with 13 bases separating them. Germline V lookup: CDR1 KGHDR, CDR2 SFDVKD. The CDR3 loop spans 16 amino acids.

This clonotype was observed a few times. The chain's CDR3 is CASTPRGGRVETQYF. The CDR3 nucleotides are TGTGCCAGCACCCCGCGGGGGGGCCGAGTTGAGACCCAGTACTTC. The V and J genes are TRBV6-1 and TRBJ2-5; TRBD2 matches at 9 bases. Trimming removed 7 bases from V and 5 bases from J; junction bases left unmatched: 11. The CDR3 contains 15 residues. Looked up from germline, CDR1 is MNHNS and CDR2 is SASEGT.

The J gene is TRBJ1-1, the V gene TRBV29-1, with no clear D. CDR1 and CDR2 (germline): SQVTM, ANQGSEA. V lost 4 bases and J 0 bases, leaving 9 bases between the germline ends. CDR3 length equals 13 residues. The CDR3: CSVVRHLNTEAFF. Written as DNA, the CDR3 is TGCAGCGTTGTACGGCACCTGAACACTGAAGCTTTCTTT. The full variable domain, its missing parts supplied by reference TRBV29-1 and TRBJ1-1, is SAVISQKPSRDICQRGTSLTIQCQVDSQVTMMFWYRQQPGQSLTLIATANQGSEATYESGFVIDKFPISRPNLTFSTLTVSNMSPEDSSIYLCSVVRHLNTEAFFGQGTRLTVV.

The chain has TRBV6-2 or TRBV6-3 and TRBJ2-5; 8 nucleotides match TRBD2. V lost 4 bases to trimming and J lost 8 bases; unmatched junction nucleotides: 15. Germline CDR1 is MNHEY and CDR2 is SVGEGT. CDR3 size: 16 residues. The CDR3 region has the DNA TGTGCCAGCAGTTCGCCCCAACGAACGAGCGGGAGAACCCAGTACTTC. Its translation: CASSSPQRTSGRTQYF.